This T cell receptor (beta chain) was observed in a study of response to subunit inactivated influenza vaccine. Study-level findings and limits: The study's authors posited that every seasonal influenza vaccination enlists few new T cells.

In regard to this clonotype: Its antigen is not known.

Germline V gives CDR1 SGHDT, CDR2 YYEEEE. The junction had 6 bases not matched to a gene; V was cut back by 2 bases and J by 2 bases. The CDR3 has 16 amino acids. TCRdb processed the RT-PCR reads anew with MiXCR; each CDR3 protein has one entry. The sample has about 520,000 distinct CDR3 sequences; approximately 7.2% are singletons. The clonotype comes from a man in his fifties or sixties who received an inactivated influenza vaccine. The V gene is TRBV5-6, the J gene TRBJ1-3, with 8 positions matching TRBD1. The material was PBMCs from blood, obtained less than 25 months after vaccination. The CDR3 protein is CASSFSDRVPGNTIYF. The CDR3, as DNA: TGTGCCAGCAGCTTCTCGGACAGGGTCCCTGGAAACACCATATATTTT.